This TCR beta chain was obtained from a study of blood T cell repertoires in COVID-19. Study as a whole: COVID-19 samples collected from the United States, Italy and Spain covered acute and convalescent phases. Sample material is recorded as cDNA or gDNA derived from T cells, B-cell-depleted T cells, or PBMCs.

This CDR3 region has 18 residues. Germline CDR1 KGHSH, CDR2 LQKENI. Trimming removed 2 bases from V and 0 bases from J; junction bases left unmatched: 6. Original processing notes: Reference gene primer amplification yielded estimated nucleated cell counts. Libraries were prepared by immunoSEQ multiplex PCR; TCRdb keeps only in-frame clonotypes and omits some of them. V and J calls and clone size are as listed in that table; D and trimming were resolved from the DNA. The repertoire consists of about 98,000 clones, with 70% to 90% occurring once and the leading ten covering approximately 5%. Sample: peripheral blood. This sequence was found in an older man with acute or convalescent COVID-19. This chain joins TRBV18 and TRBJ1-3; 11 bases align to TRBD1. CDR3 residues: CASSPGTGGIRSGNTIYF. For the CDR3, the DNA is TGTGCCAGCTCACCAGGGACAGGGGGTATTCGCTCTGGAAACACCATATATTTT. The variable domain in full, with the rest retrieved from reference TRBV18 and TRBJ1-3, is NAGVMQNPRHLVRRRGQEARLRCSPMKGHSHVYWYRQLPEEGLKFMVYLQKENIIDESGMPKERFSAEFPKEGPSILRIQQVVRGDSAAYFCASSPGTGGIRSGNTIYFGEGSWLTVV.